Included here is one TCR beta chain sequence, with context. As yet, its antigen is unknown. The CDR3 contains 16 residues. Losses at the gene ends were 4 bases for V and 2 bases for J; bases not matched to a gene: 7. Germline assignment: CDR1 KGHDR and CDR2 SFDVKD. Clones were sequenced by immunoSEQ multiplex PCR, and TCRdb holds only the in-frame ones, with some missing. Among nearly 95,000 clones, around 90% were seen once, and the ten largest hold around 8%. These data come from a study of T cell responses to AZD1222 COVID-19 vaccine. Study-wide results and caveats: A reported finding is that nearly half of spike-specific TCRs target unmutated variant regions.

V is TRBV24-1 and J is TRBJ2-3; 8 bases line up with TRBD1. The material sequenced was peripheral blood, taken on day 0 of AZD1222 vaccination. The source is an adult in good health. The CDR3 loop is CATSDTGQGFTDTQYF. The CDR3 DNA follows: TGTGCCACCAGTGACACAGGACAGGGATTCACAGATACGCAGTATTTT.